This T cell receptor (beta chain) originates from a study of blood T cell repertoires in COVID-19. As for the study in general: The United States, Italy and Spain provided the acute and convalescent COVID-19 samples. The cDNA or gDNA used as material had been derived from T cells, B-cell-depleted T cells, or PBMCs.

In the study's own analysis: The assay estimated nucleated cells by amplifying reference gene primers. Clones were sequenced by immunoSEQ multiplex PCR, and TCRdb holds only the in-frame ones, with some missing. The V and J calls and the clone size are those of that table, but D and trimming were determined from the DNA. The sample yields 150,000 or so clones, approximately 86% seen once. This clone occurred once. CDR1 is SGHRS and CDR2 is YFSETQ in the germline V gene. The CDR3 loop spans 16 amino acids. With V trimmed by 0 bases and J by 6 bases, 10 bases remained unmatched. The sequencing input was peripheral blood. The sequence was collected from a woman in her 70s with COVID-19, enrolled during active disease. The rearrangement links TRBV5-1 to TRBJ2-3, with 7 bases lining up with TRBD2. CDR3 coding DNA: TGCGCCAGCAGCTTGGTAGGGCTAGCGGCCCCGGATACGCAGTATTTT. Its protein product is CASSLVGLAAPDTQYF.